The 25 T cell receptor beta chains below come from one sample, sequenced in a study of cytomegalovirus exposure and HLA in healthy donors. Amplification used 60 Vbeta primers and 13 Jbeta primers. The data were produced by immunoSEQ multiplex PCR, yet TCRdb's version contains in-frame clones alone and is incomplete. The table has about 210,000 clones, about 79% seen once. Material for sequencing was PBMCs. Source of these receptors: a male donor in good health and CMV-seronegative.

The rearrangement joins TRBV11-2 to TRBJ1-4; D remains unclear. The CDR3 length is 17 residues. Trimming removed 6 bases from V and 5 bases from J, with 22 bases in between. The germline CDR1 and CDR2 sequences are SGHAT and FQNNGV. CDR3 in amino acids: CASRPELGRAGNEKLFF. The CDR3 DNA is TGTGCCAGCAGACCAGAGCTCGGCCGGGCGGGGAATGAAAAACTGTTTTTT.

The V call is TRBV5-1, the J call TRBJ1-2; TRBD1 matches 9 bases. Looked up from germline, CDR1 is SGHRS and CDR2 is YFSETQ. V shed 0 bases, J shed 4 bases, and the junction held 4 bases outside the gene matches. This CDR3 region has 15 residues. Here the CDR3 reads CASSLDRGRVYGYTF. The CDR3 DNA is TGCGCCAGCAGCTTGGACAGGGGGCGCGTCTATGGCTACACCTTC.

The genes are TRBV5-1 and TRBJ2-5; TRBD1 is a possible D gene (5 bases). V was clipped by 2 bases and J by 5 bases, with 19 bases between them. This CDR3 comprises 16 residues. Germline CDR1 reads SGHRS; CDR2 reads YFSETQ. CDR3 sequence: CASSFGQGSRQETQYF. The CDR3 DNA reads TGCGCCAGCAGCTTCGGGCAGGGCTCCAGACAGGAGACCCAGTACTTC.

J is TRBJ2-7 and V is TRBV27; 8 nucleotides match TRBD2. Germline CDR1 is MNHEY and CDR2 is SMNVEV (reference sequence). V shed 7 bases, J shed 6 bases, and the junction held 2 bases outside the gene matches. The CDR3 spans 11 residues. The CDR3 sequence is CASKRGIEQYF. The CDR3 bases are TGTGCCAGCAAGCGGGGGATCGAGCAGTACTTC.

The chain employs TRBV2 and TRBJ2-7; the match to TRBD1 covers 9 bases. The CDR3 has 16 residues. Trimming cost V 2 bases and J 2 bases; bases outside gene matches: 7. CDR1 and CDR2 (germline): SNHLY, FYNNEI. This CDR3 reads CASSEMWGQGAYEQYF. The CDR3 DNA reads TGTGCCAGCAGTGAAATGTGGGGACAGGGTGCCTACGAGCAGTACTTC.

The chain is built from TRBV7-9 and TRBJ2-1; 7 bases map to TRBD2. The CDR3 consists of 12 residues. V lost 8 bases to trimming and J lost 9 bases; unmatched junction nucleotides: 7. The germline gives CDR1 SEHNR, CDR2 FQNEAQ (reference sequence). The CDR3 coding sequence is TGTGCCAGCTGGGGAGGGGCTCGTGAGCAGTTCTTC. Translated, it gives CASWGGAREQFF.

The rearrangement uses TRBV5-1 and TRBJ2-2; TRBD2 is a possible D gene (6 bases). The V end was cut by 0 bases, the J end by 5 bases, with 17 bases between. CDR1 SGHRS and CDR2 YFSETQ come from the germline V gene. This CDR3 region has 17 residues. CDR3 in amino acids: CASSLALRGLTTGELFF. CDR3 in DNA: TGCGCCAGCAGCTTGGCCCTCCGAGGACTAACAACCGGGGAGCTGTTTTTT.

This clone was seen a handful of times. The CDR3: CASSEVRGTAGNTIYF. In DNA form, the CDR3 reads TGTGCCAGCAGTGAAGTCCGGGGGACAGCCGGAAACACCATATATTTT. This sequence joins TRBV2 and TRBJ1-3; 7 bases map to TRBD1. Trimming at V came to 1 base and at J to 4 bases, leaving 7 bases not matched to a gene. CDR1 and CDR2 from the germline V gene are SNHLY and FYNNEI. The CDR3 covers 16 residues.

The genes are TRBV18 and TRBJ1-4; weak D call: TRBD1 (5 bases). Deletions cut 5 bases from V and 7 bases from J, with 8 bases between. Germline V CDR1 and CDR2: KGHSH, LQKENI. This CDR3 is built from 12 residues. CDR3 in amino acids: CASSKTAEKLFF. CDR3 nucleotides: TGTGCCAGCTCAAAGACAGCTGAAAAACTGTTTTTT.

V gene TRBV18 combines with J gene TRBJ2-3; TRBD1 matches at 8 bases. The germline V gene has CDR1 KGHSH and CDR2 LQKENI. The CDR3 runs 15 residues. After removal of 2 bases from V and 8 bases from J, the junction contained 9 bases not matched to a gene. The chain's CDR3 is CASSPNQGATSTQYF. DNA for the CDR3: TGTGCCAGCTCACCAAATCAGGGGGCGACGAGTACGCAGTATTTT.

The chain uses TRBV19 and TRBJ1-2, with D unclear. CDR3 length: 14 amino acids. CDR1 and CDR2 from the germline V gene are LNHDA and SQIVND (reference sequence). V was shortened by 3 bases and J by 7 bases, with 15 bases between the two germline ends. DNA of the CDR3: TGTGCCAGTAGTATCACGGCCGGATCGGGTGGCTACACCTTC. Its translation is CASSITAGSGGYTF.

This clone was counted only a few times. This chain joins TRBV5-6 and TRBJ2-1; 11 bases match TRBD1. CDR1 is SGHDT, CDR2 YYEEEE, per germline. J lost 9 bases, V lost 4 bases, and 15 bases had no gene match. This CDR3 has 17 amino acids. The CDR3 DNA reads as TGTGCCAGCAGCCCCCAAGCGGACAGGGGGCTATATAGTGAGCAGTTCTTC. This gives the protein CASSPQADRGLYSEQFF.

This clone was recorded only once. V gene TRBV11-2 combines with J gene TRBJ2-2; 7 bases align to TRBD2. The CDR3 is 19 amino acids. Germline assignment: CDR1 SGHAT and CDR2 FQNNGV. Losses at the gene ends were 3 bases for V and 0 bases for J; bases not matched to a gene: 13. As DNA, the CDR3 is TGTGCCAGCAGCTTGGGATCTTCCGGGACTACTACGAACACCGGGGAGCTGTTTTTT. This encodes CASSLGSSGTTTNTGELFF.

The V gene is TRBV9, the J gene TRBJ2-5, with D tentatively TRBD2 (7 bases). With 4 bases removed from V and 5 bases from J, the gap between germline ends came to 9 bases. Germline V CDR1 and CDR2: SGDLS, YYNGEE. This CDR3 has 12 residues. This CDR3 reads CASSKGGETQYF. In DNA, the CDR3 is TGTGCCAGCAGCAAGGGGGGGGAGACCCAGTACTTC.

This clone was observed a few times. CDR3 sequence (DNA): TGTGCCAGCAGTTACCCCCAGGGCAGCTCTGGAAACACCATATATTTT. As protein: CASSYPQGSSGNTIYF. This chain links TRBV6-6 with TRBJ1-3; tentatively, D is TRBD1 (5 bases). Trimming removed 2 bases at V and 0 bases at J, with 11 bases between. The V gene's germline CDR1 is MNHNY and CDR2 SVGAGI (reference sequence). The CDR3 contains 16 residues.

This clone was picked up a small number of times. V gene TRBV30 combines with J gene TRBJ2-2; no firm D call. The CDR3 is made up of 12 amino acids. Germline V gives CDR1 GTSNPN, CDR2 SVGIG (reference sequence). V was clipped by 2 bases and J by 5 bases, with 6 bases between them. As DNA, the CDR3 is TGTGCCTGGAGTTTATTGACCGGGGAGCTGTTTTTT. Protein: CAWSLLTGELFF.

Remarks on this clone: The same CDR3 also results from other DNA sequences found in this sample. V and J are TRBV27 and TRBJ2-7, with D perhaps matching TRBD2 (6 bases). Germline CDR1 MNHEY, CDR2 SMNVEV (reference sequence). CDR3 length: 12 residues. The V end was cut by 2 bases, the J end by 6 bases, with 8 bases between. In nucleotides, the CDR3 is TGTGCCAGCAGTTTACAGGGAGGCGAGCAGTACTTC. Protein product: CASSLQGGEQYF.

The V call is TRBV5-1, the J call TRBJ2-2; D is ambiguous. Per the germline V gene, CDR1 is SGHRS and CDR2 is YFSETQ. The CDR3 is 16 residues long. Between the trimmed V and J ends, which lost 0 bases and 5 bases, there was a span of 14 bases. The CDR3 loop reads CASSLAWAARTGELFF. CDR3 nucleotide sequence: TGCGCCAGCAGCTTGGCCTGGGCAGCCCGTACCGGGGAGCTGTTTTTT.

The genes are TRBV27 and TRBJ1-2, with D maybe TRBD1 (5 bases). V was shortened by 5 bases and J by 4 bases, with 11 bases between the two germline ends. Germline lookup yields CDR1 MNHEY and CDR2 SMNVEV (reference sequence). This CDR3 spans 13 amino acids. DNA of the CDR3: TGTGCCAGCAGTCCGTCAGGGTCCTATGGCTACACCTTC. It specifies CASSPSGSYGYTF.

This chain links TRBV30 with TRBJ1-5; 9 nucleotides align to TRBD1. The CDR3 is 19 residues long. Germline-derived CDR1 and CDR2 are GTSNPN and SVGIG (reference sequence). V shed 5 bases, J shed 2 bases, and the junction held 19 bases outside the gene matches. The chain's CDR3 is CAWCIPGQGAPTGNQPQHF. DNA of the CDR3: TGTGCCTGGTGTATCCCGGGACAGGGAGCCCCTACGGGCAATCAGCCCCAGCATTTT.

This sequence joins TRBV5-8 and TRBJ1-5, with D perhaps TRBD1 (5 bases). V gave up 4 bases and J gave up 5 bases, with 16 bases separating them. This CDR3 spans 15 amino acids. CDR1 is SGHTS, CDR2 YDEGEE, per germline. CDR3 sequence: CASSPRTSLHQPQHF. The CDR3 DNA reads TGTGCCAGCAGCCCCCGGACAAGCCTCCATCAGCCCCAGCATTTT.

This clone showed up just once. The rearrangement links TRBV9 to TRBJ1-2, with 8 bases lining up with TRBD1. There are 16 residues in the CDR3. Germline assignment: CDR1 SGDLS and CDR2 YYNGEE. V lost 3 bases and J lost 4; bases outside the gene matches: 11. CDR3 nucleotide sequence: TGTGCCAGCAGCGCCCAGAGGACAGGGAAAGTCTATGGCTACACCTTC. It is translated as CASSAQRTGKVYGYTF. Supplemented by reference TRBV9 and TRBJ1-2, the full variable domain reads DSGVTQTPKHLITATGQRVTLRCSPRSGDLSVYWYQQSLDQGLQFLIQYYNGEERAKGNILERFSAQQFPDLHSELNLSSLELGDSALYFCASSAQRTGKVYGYTFGSGTRLTVV.

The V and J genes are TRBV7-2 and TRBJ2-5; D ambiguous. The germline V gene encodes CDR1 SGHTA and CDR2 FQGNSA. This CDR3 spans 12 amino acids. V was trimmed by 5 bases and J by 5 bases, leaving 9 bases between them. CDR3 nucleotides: TGTGCCAGCAGCGCATTACGGGAGACCCAGTACTTC. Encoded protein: CASSALRETQYF.

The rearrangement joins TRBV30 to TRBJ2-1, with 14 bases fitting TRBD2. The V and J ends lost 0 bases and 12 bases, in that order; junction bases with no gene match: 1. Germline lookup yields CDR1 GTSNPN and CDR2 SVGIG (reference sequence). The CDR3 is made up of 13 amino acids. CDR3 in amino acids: CAWSVGLAGGQFF. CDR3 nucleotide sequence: TGTGCCTGGAGTGTAGGACTAGCGGGAGGGCAGTTCTTC.

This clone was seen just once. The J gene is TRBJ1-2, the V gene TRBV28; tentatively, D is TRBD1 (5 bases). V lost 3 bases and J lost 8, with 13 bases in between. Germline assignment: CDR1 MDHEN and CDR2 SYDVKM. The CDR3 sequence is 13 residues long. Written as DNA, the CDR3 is TGTGCCAGCAGTTTTCTCGCAGGGTCGGGCTACACCTTC. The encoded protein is CASSFLAGSGYTF.